The rows below give T cell receptor beta chains drawn from one sample of a study of T cell clonotyping in hematopoietic cell transplantation. The protocol was immunoSEQ multiplex PCR, while the TCRdb copy is restricted to in-frame clones and leaves out a portion. Counted here are about 76,000 clones, 90% to 97% occurring once; the ten biggest clones make up under 2%. Sequences were derived from peripheral blood mononuclear cells, sampled before stem cell transplant. The origin of the receptors is a woman between 50 and 59 years old with acute myeloid leukemia. Some clones in this sample may be carry-over from other donors' samples. Each CDR3 is given without its conserved first and last residue.

j_call: TRBJ1-1
v_call: TRBV19
cdr3_aa: ASSPTGIFEAF

j_call: TRBJ1-2
v_call: TRBV2
cdr3_aa: ASRGDLYGYT

j_call: TRBJ1-4
v_call: TRBV9
cdr3_aa: ASSRRVLAEPNEKLF

j_call: TRBJ1-1
v_call: TRBV19
cdr3_aa: ASSTWGMGTEAF

j_call: TRBJ2-7
v_call: TRBV19
cdr3_aa: ASSLTGITSYEQY

j_call: TRBJ2-3
v_call: TRBV6-4
cdr3_aa: ASSELAGSTDTQY

j_call: TRBJ2-7
v_call: TRBV27
cdr3_aa: ASSSLIQDRALSEQY

j_call: TRBJ2-7
v_call: TRBV4-1
cdr3_aa: ASSQVGREYEQY

j_call: TRBJ1-1
v_call: TRBV4-1
cdr3_aa: ASSQYHGTGNTEAF

j_call: TRBJ2-7
v_call: TRBV27
cdr3_aa: ASSLGWTSGTYEQY

j_call: TRBJ1-1
v_call: TRBV16
cdr3_aa: ASSQQQVNTEAF

j_call: TRBJ2-3
v_call: TRBV2
cdr3_aa: ASSMDRGGTDTQY

j_call: TRBJ2-7
v_call: TRBV4-1
cdr3_aa: ASSSSWSGRDEQY

j_call: TRBJ1-6
v_call: TRBV5-4
cdr3_aa: ASSLSGLIYSPLH

j_call: TRBJ1-1
v_call: TRBV27
cdr3_aa: ASSLGTGAEAF

j_call: TRBJ1-1
v_call: TRBV19
cdr3_aa: ASSPQTGSTEAF

j_call: TRBJ2-2
v_call: TRBV19
cdr3_aa: ASSTLGQGPTGELF

j_call: TRBJ1-1
v_call: TRBV21-1
cdr3_aa: ASSKVDSSNTEAF

j_call: TRBJ2-7
v_call: TRBV4-1
cdr3_aa: ASSQSARGRIYEQY

j_call: TRBJ1-5
v_call: TRBV19
cdr3_aa: ASSPRQASFQH

j_call: TRBJ1-5
v_call: TRBV28
cdr3_aa: ASRLRGDQPQH

j_call: TRBJ2-7
v_call: TRBV4-1
cdr3_aa: ASRGTLSYEQY

j_call: TRBJ2-2
v_call: TRBV30
cdr3_aa: AWSRGQGGTGELF

j_call: TRBJ1-1
v_call: TRBV30
cdr3_aa: AWSALQGNTEAF

j_call: TRBJ1-4
v_call: TRBV7-6
cdr3_aa: ASSLGGQGNEKLF

j_call: TRBJ2-1
v_call: TRBV5-1
cdr3_aa: ASSLRGSGGNTNNEQF

j_call: TRBJ2-7
v_call: TRBV29-1
cdr3_aa: SVEDGLSGTGDEQY

j_call: TRBJ1-1
v_call: TRBV6-1
cdr3_aa: ASSGRGSNTEAF

j_call: TRBJ2-7
v_call: TRBV5-1
cdr3_aa: ASSLGQGNKWYEQY

j_call: TRBJ2-3
v_call: TRBV7-2
cdr3_aa: ASSPQVGAGVIGDTQY

j_call: TRBJ1-1
v_call: TRBV10-3
cdr3_aa: AISVQGGNTEAF

j_call: TRBJ1-3
v_call: TRBV25-1
cdr3_aa: ASSAGNTIY

j_call: TRBJ2-7
v_call: TRBV11-2
cdr3_aa: ASSLEVHQRHEQY

j_call: TRBJ1-2
v_call: TRBV30
cdr3_aa: AWSPLVGVLGYT

j_call: TRBJ1-2
v_call: TRBV5-6
cdr3_aa: ASSSPGTNYGYT

j_call: TRBJ2-7
v_call: TRBV28
cdr3_aa: ASRRQGMAYEQY

j_call: TRBJ2-7
v_call: TRBV5-1
cdr3_aa: ASSLVTGLAGGPSYEQY

j_call: TRBJ2-3
v_call: TRBV6-1
cdr3_aa: ASRPGTGAFHTQY

j_call: TRBJ1-1
v_call: TRBV7-2
cdr3_aa: ASSLRGGLNTEAF

j_call: TRBJ2-6
v_call: TRBV19
cdr3_aa: ASSITGGSSSGANVLT

j_call: TRBJ2-2
v_call: TRBV19
cdr3_aa: ASRGGQRYTGELF

j_call: TRBJ2-7
v_call: TRBV30
cdr3_aa: AWSSEFYEQY

j_call: TRBJ2-7
v_call: TRBV15
cdr3_aa: ATSRGGNDYEQY

j_call: TRBJ1-2
v_call: TRBV7-3
cdr3_aa: ASSPLRQGGGYT

j_call: TRBJ1-1
v_call: TRBV7-6
cdr3_aa: ASSLVGTVNTEAF

j_call: TRBJ2-1
v_call: TRBV27
cdr3_aa: ASSLGLAGINEQF

j_call: TRBJ1-1
v_call: TRBV28
cdr3_aa: ASFVSRGSTEAF

j_call: TRBJ1-2
v_call: TRBV6-1
cdr3_aa: ATTEVIFYGYT

j_call: TRBJ2-7
v_call: TRBV2
cdr3_aa: ANTRGGREQY

j_call: TRBJ2-3
v_call: TRBV19
cdr3_aa: ASSKLGSGGASDTQY

j_call: TRBJ2-7
v_call: TRBV10-1
cdr3_aa: ASSARGVAYEQY

j_call: TRBJ2-7
v_call: TRBV27
cdr3_aa: ASSSTGTDYEQY